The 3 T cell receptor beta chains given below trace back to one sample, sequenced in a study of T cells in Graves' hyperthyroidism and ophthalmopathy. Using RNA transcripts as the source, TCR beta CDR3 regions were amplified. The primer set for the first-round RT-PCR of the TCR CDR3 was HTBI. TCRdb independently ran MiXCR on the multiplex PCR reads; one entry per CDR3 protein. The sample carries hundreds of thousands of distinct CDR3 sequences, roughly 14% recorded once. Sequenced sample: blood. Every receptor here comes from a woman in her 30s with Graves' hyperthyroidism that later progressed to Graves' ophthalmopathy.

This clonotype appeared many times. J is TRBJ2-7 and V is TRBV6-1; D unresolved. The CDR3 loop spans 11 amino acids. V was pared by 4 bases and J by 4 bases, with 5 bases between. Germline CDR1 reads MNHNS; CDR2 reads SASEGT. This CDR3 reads CASSALYEQYF. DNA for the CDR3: TGTGCCAGCAGTGCCCTTTACGAGCAGTACTTC.

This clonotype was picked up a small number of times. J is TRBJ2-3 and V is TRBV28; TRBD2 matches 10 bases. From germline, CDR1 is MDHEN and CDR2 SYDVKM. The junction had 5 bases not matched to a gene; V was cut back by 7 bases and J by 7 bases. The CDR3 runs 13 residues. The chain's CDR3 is CASNPSGRNTQYF. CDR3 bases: TGTGCCAGCAACCCTAGCGGGAGAAATACGCAGTATTTT.

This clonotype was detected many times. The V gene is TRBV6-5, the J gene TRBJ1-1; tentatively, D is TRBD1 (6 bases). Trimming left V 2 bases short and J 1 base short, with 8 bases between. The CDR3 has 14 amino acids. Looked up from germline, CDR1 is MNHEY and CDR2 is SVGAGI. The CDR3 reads CASSYVGANTEAFF. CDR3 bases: TGTGCCAGCAGTTACGTGGGGGCGAACACTGAAGCTTTCTTT.